This T cell receptor beta chain was retrieved from a study of early T cells in non-severe SARS-CoV-2 infection. About the study: Unsorted whole blood bulk RNA was sequenced, with unpaired chains. General observations from the study: Matches to VDJdb favored anti-spike CD8 responses and missed private and CD4 specificities.

cDNA molecules, individually, were tagged with unique molecular identifiers. Each CDR3 protein gets one entry after TCRdb re-called the 5' RACE reads with MiXCR. This sample has over 95,000 distinct CDR3 sequences; over 15% occur once, and the top ten carry roughly 1.2%. The table lists this clonotype with a few counts. Antigen specificity is unknown. J gave up 2 bases and V 4 bases, and 6 bases lay outside the gene matches. From germline, CDR1 is SGHAT and CDR2 FQNNGV. This CDR3 is built from 15 residues. This chain connects TRBV11-2 to TRBJ2-3; TRBD1 matches at 7 bases. Sequencing was done on a sample of whole blood. The TCR originated in an adult who was a healthcare worker with PCR-confirmed SARS-CoV-2 infection or an uninfected control (not recorded which). Here the CDR3 reads CASSSPGQDTDTQYF. In nucleotides, the CDR3 is TGTGCCAGCAGCTCTCCCGGACAGGACACAGATACGCAGTATTTT.